The text below deals with one T cell receptor (beta chain). The CDR3 contains 15 residues. In germline, CDR1 is MGHRA, CDR2 YSYEKL. The ends lost 4 bases at V and 10 bases at J; junction bases unmatched: 12. This sample is part of a study of blood T cell repertoires in COVID-19. On the study more broadly: T cells, B-cell-depleted T cells, or PBMCs provided the cDNA or gDNA that served as material.

Measured with immunoSEQ multiplex PCR; TCRdb has only the in-frame clones, and not every one. This table holds some 150,000 clones, 70% to 90% found once. Study members were between about 18 and 100 years old and lived in around 24 US regions. Membership in each cohort depended on participant-reported clinical history. The chain joins TRBV4-1 to TRBJ2-5; 10 nucleotides match TRBD1. The sequenced material came from PBMCs or T cells enriched from blood (not recorded which). This receptor was identified in a woman aged 45-59 years who had recovered from COVID-19. The CDR3 loop reads CASSLIPGTGAVQYF. In nucleotides, the CDR3 is TGCGCCAGCAGCCTTATACCTGGGACAGGGGCGGTCCAGTACTTC.